A selection of T cell receptor beta chains follows, all from one sample in a study of blood T cell repertoires in COVID-19. Only in-frame clones appear in the TCRdb table, and some are missing; sequencing was by immunoSEQ multiplex PCR. The sample lists around 80,000 clones; 80% to 90% were seen once. Sequencing input: peripheral blood. These receptors were collected from a woman of 80 years or more with acute or convalescent COVID-19. CDR3s include the opening cysteine and the closing phenylalanine or tryptophan. Each record gives: V gene, CDR3 protein.

TRBV9,CASSGGVGQGAWNSPLHF
TRBV6-5,CASTDPGDGYTF
TRBV12-5,CASGLSPSGGVSSYEQYF
TRBV6-5,CASSYTLLTGTEAFF
TRBV7-3,CASSPTGDSGNTIYF
TRBV3-1/TRBV3-2,CASSQLGGSGELFF
TRBV5-8,CASSLGQGADTQYF
TRBV7-9,CASSYTGGHGYGYTF
TRBV7-2,CASSLVGQGRNEQYF
TRBV15,CATSRDGIGGSGYGYTF
TRBV28,CASSFPDRGRTEAFF
TRBV5-4,CASSPGGSGNTIYF
TRBV6-6,CASSPPGLANEQYF